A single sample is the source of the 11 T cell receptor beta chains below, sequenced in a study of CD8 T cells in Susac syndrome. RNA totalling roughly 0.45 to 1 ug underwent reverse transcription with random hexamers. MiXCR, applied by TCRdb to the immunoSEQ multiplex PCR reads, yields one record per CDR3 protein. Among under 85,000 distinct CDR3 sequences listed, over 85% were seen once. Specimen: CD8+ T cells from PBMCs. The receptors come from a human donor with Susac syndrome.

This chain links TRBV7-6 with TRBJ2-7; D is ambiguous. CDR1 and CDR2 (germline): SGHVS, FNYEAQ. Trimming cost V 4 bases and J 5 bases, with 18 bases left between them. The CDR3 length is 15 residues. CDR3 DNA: TGTGCCAGCAGCTCCGATCCCGGGCGCGGAGACGAGCAGTACTTC. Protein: CASSSDPGRGDEQYF.

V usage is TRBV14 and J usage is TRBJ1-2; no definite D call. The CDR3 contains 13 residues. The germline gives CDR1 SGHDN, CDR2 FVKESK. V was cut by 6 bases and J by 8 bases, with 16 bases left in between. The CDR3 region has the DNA TGTGCCAGCAGTCTCAGCTCTCGCCTCGGCTACACCTTC. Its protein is CASSLSSRLGYTF. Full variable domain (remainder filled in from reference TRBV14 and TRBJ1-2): EAGVTQFPSHSVIEKGQTVTLRCDPISGHDNLYWYRRVMGKEIKFLLHFVKESKQDESGMPNNRFLAERTGGTYSTLKVQPAELEDSGVYFCASSLSSRLGYTFGSGTRLTVV.

CDR3: CASSQPEGEETQYF. CDR3 DNA sequence: TGTGCCAGCTCACAACCCGAGGGAGAAGAGACCCAGTACTTC. The chain recombines TRBV5-4 with TRBJ2-5; TRBD2 is a possible D gene (5 bases). Germline V gene sequence: CDR1 SGHNT, CDR2 YYREEE (reference sequence). The V end lost 7 bases, the J end lost 3 bases, and 16 bases lay between the germline ends. The CDR3 has 14 residues.

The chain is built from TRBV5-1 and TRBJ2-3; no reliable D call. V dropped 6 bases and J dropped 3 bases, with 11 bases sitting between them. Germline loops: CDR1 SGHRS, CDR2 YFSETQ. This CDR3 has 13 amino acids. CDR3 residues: CASNRWGTDTQYF. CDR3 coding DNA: TGCGCCAGCAATCGTTGGGGAACAGATACGCAGTATTTT.

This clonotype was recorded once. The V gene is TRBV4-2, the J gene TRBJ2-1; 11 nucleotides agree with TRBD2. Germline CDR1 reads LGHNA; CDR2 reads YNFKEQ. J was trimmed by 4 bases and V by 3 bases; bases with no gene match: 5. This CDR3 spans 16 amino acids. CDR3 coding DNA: TGTGCCAGCAGCCACACGGGACTAGCGGATTACAATGAGCAGTTCTTC. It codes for CASSHTGLADYNEQFF.

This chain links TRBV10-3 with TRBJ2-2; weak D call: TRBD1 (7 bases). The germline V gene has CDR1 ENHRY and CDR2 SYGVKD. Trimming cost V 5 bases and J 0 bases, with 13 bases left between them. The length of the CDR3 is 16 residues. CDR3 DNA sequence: TGTGCCATCAGTTTCAGGGGGGACGCGAACACCGGGGAGCTGTTTTTT. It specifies CAISFRGDANTGELFF.

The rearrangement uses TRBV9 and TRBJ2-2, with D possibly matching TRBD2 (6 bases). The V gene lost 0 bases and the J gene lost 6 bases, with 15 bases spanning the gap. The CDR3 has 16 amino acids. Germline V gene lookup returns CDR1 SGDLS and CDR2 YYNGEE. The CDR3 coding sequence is TGTGCCAGCAGCGTAGTTATAACGGGAGCCGCCGGGGAGCTGTTTTTT. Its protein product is CASSVVITGAAGELFF.

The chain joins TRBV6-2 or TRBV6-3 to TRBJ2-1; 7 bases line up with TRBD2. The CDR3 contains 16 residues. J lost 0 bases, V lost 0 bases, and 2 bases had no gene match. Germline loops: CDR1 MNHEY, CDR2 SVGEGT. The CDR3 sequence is CASSYSGGSSYNEQFF. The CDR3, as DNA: TGTGCCAGCAGTTACTCGGGGGGGAGCTCCTACAATGAGCAGTTCTTC.

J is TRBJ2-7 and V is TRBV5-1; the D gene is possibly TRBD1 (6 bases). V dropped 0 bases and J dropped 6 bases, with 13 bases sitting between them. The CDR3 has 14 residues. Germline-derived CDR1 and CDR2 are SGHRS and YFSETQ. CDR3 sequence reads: CASSLGQGTGEQYF. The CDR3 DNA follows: TGCGCCAGCAGCTTGGGGCAGGGGACGGGCGAGCAGTACTTC.

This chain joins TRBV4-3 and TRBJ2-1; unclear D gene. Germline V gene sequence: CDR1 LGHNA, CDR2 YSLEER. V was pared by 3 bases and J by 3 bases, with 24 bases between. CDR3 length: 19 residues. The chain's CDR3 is CASSQILPLEEGVYNEQFF. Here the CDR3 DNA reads TGCGCCAGCAGCCAGATACTCCCACTTGAGGAAGGAGTCTACAATGAGCAGTTCTTC.

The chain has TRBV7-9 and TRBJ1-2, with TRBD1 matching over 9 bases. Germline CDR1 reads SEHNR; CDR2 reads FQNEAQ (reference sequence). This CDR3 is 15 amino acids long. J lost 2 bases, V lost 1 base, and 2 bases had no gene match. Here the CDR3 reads CASSLGDRVNYGYTF. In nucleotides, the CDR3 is TGTGCCAGCAGCTTAGGGGACAGGGTAAACTATGGCTACACCTTC.